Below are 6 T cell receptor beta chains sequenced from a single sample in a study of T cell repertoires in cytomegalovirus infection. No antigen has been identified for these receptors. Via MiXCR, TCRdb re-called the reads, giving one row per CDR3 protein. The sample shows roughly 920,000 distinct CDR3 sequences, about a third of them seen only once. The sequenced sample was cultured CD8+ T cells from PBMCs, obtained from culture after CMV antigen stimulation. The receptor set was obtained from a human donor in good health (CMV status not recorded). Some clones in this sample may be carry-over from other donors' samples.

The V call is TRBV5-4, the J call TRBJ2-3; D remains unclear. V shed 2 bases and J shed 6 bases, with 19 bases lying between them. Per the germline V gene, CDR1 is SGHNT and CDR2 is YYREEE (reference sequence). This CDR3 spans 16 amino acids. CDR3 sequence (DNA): TGTGCCAGCAGCTTCTTAGGAATAATACGGCCGGATACGCAGTATTTT. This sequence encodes CASSFLGIIRPDTQYF.

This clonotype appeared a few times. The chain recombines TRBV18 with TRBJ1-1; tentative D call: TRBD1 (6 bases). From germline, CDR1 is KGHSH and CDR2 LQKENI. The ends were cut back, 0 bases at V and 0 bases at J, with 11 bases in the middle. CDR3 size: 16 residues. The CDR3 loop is CASSPPRTALNTEAFF. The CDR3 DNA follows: TGTGCCAGCTCACCACCTCGGACAGCTTTGAACACTGAAGCTTTCTTT.

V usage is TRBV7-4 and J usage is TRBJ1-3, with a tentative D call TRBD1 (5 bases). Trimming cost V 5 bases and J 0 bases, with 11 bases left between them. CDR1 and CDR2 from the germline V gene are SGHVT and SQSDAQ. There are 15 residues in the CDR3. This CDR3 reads CASSPTAFSGNTIYF. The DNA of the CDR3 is TGTGCCAGCAGCCCGACAGCTTTCTCTGGAAACACCATATATTTT.

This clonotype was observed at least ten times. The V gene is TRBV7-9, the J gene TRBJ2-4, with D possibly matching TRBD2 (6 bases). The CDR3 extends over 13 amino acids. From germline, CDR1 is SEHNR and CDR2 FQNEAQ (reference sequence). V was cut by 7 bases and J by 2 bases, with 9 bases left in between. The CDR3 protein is CASTRGTKNIQYF. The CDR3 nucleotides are TGTGCCAGCACCCGGGGGACCAAAAACATTCAGTACTTC.

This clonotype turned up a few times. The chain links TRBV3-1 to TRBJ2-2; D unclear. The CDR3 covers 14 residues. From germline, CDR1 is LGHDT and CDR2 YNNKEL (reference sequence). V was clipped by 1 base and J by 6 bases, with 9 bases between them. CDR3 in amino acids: CASSQASGPGELFF. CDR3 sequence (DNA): TGTGCCAGCAGCCAAGCAAGTGGGCCCGGGGAGCTGTTTTTT.

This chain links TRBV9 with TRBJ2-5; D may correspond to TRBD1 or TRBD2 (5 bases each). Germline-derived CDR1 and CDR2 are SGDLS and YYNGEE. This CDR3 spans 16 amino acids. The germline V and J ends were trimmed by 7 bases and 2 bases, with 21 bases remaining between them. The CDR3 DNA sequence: TGTGCCAGCGGAGTACCACGGGACGGAGGACAAGAGACCCAGTACTTC. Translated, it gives CASGVPRDGGQETQYF.